Listed here are 18 T cell receptor beta chains from one sample, sequenced in a study of tumor-infiltrating lymphocytes in primary liver carcinoma (dated by TCRdb to 2016 to 2017). The reads were generated on an Illumina HiSeq 2500. TCRbeta-specific cDNA was reverse-transcribed from approximately 460 ng total RNA using a constant-region primer and ProtoScript II reverse transcriptase. TCRbeta libraries were built with three nested multiplex PCR rounds, a slightly modified ARM-PCR procedure. Each of the first two PCR rounds ran for approximately 10 cycles and used multiplex TRBV1-TRBV30 forward primers together with a Cbeta reverse primer. Starting from the raw public reads, TCRdb applied fastp trimming at Q25, assembled clones with MiXCR and retained in-frame beta chains. Rows with a matching CDR3 protein are joined into one entry that keeps the most common DNA and genes. This sample has a few hundred thousand distinct CDR3 sequences in its table, and around three fifths of those were observed once. The ten largest make up 15% to 20% of the sample.

RNA from unsorted whole blood was extracted with TRIzol reagent, and germline DNA was obtained with the DNeasy Blood & Tissue kit. Input material: peripheral blood. The receptor source for this set is a woman in her 30s with primary liver carcinoma and hepatitis B virus infection.

Comments on this clonotype: A much larger clone sits a single nucleotide away, making a read error possible. The chain combines TRBV10-2 with TRBJ1-2; no clear D gene. The V end lost 3 bases, the J end lost 4 bases, and 6 bases lay between the germline ends. The CDR3 has 12 amino acids. Germline lookup yields CDR1 WSHSY and CDR2 SAAADI. For the CDR3, the DNA is TGCGCCAGCAGTGATCCTTTCTATGGCTACACCTTC. It is translated as CASSDPFYGYTF.

This clonotype turned up a few times. The chain carries TRBV4-2 and TRBJ2-1, with a tentative D call TRBD2 (6 bases). The V end was cut by 1 base, the J end by 3 bases, with 16 bases between. Per germline, CDR1 LGHNA and CDR2 YNFKEQ. The CDR3 sequence is 17 residues long. CDR3 DNA: TGTGCCAGCAGCCAAGTCATCCTAGCGTCAGACTACAATGAGCAGTTCTTC. Its translation is CASSQVILASDYNEQFF.

This clonotype appeared once. This clone may be a read error of a much larger clone one base away. V is TRBV29-1 and J is TRBJ2-5, with D possibly being TRBD2 (5 bases). Per germline, CDR1 SQVTM and CDR2 ANQGSEA. This CDR3 is 12 amino acids long. V was shortened by 8 bases and J by 0 bases, with 10 bases between the two germline ends. The CDR3 DNA sequence: TGCAGCCACGGGATTTACCAAGAGACCCAGTACTTC. It translates to CSHGIYQETQYF.

This clonotype has just a few counts. The rearrangement joins TRBV12-3 or TRBV12-4 to TRBJ1-4; 8 nucleotides match TRBD1. The CDR3 spans 15 residues. V lost 5 bases to trimming and J lost 10 bases; unmatched junction nucleotides: 12. CDR3 bases: TGTGCCAGCAGTCCCAAGGGACAGGCTGGGGGAAAACTGTTTTTT. It codes for CASSPKGQAGGKLFF.

In the case of this clonotype: This could be a read error, since a much larger clone is one nucleotide away. This sequence joins TRBV6-5 and TRBJ1-2, with 12 bases lining up with TRBD1. Germline loops: CDR1 MNHEY, CDR2 SVGAGI. V lost 0 bases, J lost 7 bases, and 6 bases stayed unmatched. The CDR3 sequence is 16 residues long. This CDR3 reads CASSYSRGQGAGGYTF. The CDR3 DNA reads TGTGCCAGCAGTTACTCCCGGGGACAGGGGGCTGGTGGCTACACCTTC.

This clonotype appeared a single time. This chain joins TRBV28 and TRBJ1-2, with TRBD1 matching 9 bases. Germline V gene data show CDR1 as MDHEN and CDR2 as SYDVKM. V lost 6 bases and J lost 8; bases outside the gene matches: 7. This CDR3 is 13 amino acids long. CDR3 nucleotides: TGTGCCAGCAGATCCGGGACAGGGATAGGCTACACCTTC. Translating gives CASRSGTGIGYTF.

A note on this clonotype: At one end the junction does not follow the germline gene, possibly because of a read error. The V call is TRBV5-1, the J call TRBJ2-2; tentative D call: TRBD2 (5 bases). This CDR3 has 16 residues. CDR1 SGHRS and CDR2 YFSETQ come from the germline V gene. CDR3 sequence: CASKPTPPRNTGELFF. The CDR3 DNA reads as TGCGCCAGCAAACCGACCCCTCCGAGGAACACCGGGGAGCTGTTTTTC. The full variable domain, rest sourced from reference TRBV5-1 and TRBJ2-2, is KAGVTQTPRYLIKTRGQQVTLSCSPISGHRSVSWYQQTPGQGLQFLFEYFSETQRNKGNFPGRFSGRQFSNSRSEMNVSTLELGDSALYLCASKPTPPRNTGELFFGEGSRLTVL.

This clonotype was observed many times. The chain links TRBV4-2 to TRBJ2-3; 7 bases are shared with TRBD2. Trimming at V came to 1 base and at J to 7 bases, leaving 5 bases not matched to a gene. CDR1 and CDR2 from the germline V gene are LGHNA and YNFKEQ. The CDR3 runs to 14 residues. Here the CDR3 reads CASSQGSGTNTQYF. The CDR3 bases are TGTGCCAGCAGCCAAGGGAGCGGGACGAATACGCAGTATTTT.

V usage is TRBV6-1 and J usage is TRBJ2-1; maybe TRBD2 (5 bases). Trimming removed 7 bases at V and 3 bases at J, with 10 bases between. CDR3 length: 13 residues. Per germline, CDR1 MNHNS and CDR2 SASEGT. The CDR3 region is CASTIGLYNEQFF. DNA of the CDR3: TGTGCCAGCACCATAGGACTCTACAATGAGCAGTTCTTC.

A note on this clonotype: A much larger clone lies a single base off, so this may be a read error. The chain uses TRBV11-3 and TRBJ2-2; D call uncertain. This CDR3 spans 13 amino acids. Per germline, CDR1 SGHNT and CDR2 YENEEA. This CDR3 reads CASSPPNTRELFF. The CDR3 coding sequence is TGTGCCAGCAGCCCACCGAACACCCGGGAGCTGTTTTTT.

Concerning this clonotype itself: A read error is possible here, since a much larger clone lies one base away. The chain combines TRBV6-5 with TRBJ2-5; possibly TRBD1 for D (6 bases). The V gene lost 0 bases and the J gene lost 4 bases, with 9 bases spanning the gap. The CDR3 extends over 14 amino acids. CDR1 is MNHEY, CDR2 SVGAGI, per germline. Here the CDR3 DNA reads TGTGCCAGCAGTTACTCGGGGGCTCTAGAGACCCAGTACTTC. Amino acids: CASSYSGALETQYF.

The chain recombines TRBV11-2 with TRBJ1-3; unclear D gene. The germline gives CDR1 SGHAT, CDR2 FQNNGV. Trimming left V 5 bases short and J 7 bases short, with 9 bases between. This CDR3 comprises 12 residues. Written as DNA, the CDR3 is TGTGCCAGCAGCCCCGGGTCGAACACCATATATTTT. Encoded protein: CASSPGSNTIYF. Filled out from reference TRBV11-2 and TRBJ1-3, the complete variable domain reads EAGVAQSPRYKIIEKRQSVAFWCNPISGHATLYWYQQILGQGPKLLIQFQNNGVVDDSQLPKDRFSAERLKGVDSTLKIQPAKLEDSAVYLCASSPGSNTIYFGEGSWLTVV.

The genes are TRBV12-3 or TRBV12-4 and TRBJ1-3, with no clear D. The CDR3 runs 14 residues. V was clipped by 1 base and J by 1 base, with 5 bases between them. The CDR3 loop is CASSLDRSGNTIYF. In DNA, the CDR3 is TGTGCCAGCAGTTTAGACAGATCTGGAAACACCATATATTTT.

Remarks on this clonotype: A read error may be the cause here, since a much bigger clone is one base away. The rearrangement links TRBV12-3 or TRBV12-4 to TRBJ1-1, with a tentative D call TRBD1 (5 bases). This CDR3 region has 15 residues. The CDR3 here is CASSFFFGAGTDAFF. The CDR3 nucleotides are TGTGCCAGCAGTTTTTTCTTCGGGGCTGGAACTGATGCTTTCTTT.

Turning to this clonotype: A read error may produce the germline difference seen at one junction end. V is TRBV12-3 or TRBV12-4 and J is TRBJ1-1; TRBD1 might be the D (6 bases). The CDR3 covers 14 residues. CDR3 loop: CASSLKGENTKALF. The CDR3 coding sequence is TGTGCCAGCAGTTTAAAGGGGGAGAACACTAAAGCTTTATTT.

To note about this clonotype: A read error may be the cause here, since a much bigger clone is one base away. The missing conserved phenylalanine or tryptophan at the end of this CDR3 makes a read error likely. The chain has TRBV6-5 and TRBJ2-3, with D possibly TRBD1 on 6 matching bases. Trimming removed 6 bases at V and 0 bases at J, with 13 bases between. The CDR3 is 15 amino acids. From germline, CDR1 is MNHEY and CDR2 SVGAGI. The CDR3 DNA reads as TGTGCCAGCAGCTTCCAGGGGTGGAGCACAGATACGCAGTATTTG. Amino acids: CASSFQGWSTDTQYL.

There are a few counts of this clonotype. J is TRBJ2-3 and V is TRBV14; no clear D gene. Germline V gene lookup returns CDR1 SGHDN and CDR2 FVKESK. There are 14 residues in the CDR3. Trimming shortened V by 0 bases and J by 6 bases, and 10 bases separated the two germline ends. For the CDR3, the DNA is TGTGCCAGCAGCCAAGATCCTCTGAGCGATACGCAGTATTTT. As protein: CASSQDPLSDTQYF.

Points on this clonotype: Since no conserved phenylalanine or tryptophan closes the CDR3, a read error is the likely cause. No DNA is shown, since the ends of the CDR3 on it are uncertain; the CDR3 is the one TCRdb lists. The rearrangement uses TRBV6-6 and TRBJ2-7; the table gives TRBD1 as D, unverified against the DNA. Ends included, the CDR3 has 14 residues. Germline CDR1 is MNHNY and CDR2 is SVGAGI (reference sequence). CDR3 sequence: CASSYIPETYEQYL.